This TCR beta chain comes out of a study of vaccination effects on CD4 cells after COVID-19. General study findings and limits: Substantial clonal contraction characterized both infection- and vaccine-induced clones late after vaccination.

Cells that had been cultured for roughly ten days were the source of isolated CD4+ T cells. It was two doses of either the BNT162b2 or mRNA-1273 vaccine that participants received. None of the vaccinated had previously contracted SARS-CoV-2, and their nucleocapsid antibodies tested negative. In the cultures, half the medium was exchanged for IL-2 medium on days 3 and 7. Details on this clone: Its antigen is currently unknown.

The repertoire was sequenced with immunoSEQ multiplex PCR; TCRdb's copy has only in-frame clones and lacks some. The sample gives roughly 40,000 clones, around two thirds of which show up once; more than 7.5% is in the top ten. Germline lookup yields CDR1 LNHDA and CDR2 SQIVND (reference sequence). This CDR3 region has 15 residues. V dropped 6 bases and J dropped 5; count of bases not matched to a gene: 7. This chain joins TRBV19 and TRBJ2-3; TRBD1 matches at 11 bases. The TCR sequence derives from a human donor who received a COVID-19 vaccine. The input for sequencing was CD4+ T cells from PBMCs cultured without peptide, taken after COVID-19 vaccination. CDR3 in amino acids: CASSFLGQGGDTQYF. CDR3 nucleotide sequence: TGTGCCAGTAGCTTTCTGGGACAGGGGGGAGATACGCAGTATTTT. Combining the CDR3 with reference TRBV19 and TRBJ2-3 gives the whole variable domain DGGITQSPKYLFRKEGQNVTLSCEQNLNHDAMYWYRQDPGQGLRLIYYSQIVNDFQKGDIAEGYSVSREKKESFPLTVTSAQKNPTAFYLCASSFLGQGGDTQYFGPGTRLTVL.